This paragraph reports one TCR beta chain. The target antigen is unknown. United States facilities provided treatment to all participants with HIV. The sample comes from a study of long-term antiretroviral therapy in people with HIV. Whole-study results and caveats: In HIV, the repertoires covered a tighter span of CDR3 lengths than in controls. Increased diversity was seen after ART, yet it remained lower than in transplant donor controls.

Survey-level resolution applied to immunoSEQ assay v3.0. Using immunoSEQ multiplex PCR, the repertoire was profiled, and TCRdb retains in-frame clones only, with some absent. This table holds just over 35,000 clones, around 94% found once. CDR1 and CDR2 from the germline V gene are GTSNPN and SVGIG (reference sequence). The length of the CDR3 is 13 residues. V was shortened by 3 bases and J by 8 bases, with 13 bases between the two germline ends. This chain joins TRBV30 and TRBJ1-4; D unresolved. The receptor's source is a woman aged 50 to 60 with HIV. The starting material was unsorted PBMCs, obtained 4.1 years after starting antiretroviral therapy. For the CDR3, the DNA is TGTGCCTGGAGCATAGTGAAGTGGGAAAAACTGTTTTTT. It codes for CAWSIVKWEKLFF.